Reported below is one T cell receptor beta chain. The CDR3 has 14 amino acids. From germline, CDR1 is SGHRS and CDR2 YFSETQ. Trimming took 5 bases from V and 5 from J, leaving 16 bases between them. The data stem from a study of blood T cell repertoires in COVID-19. TCRdb's copy holds only in-frame clones and misses some; the assay was immunoSEQ multiplex PCR. The data contain a few hundred thousand clones, 65% to 85% of them singletons. The genes are TRBV5-1 and TRBJ1-2; D might be TRBD1 (5 bases). Specimen: peripheral blood. This TCR was recovered from a woman aged 55-69 years with acute or convalescent COVID-19. The CDR3 protein is CASSQTSKGYGYTF. Written as DNA, the CDR3 is TGCGCCAGCAGTCAGACATCCAAGGGGTATGGCTACACCTTC.